This T cell receptor beta chain was profiled in a study of T cell responses to AZD1222 COVID-19 vaccine. Study-wide findings and caveats: The study reported that nearly half of spike-specific TCRs target unmutated variant regions. Baseline testing showed seropositivity in only a handful of AZD1222 recipients. Clonal diversity may have been underestimated in mostly white British donors.

Worth noting for this clone: The antigen is not known.

Assay: immunoSEQ multiplex PCR; the TCRdb copy retains only in-frame clones and omits some. Of roughly 98,000 clones listed, about nine tenths are singletons. J lost 7 bases, V lost 6 bases, and 12 bases had no gene match. The CDR3 runs 14 residues. Per germline, CDR1 SNHLY and CDR2 FYNNEI. The J gene is TRBJ2-7, the V gene TRBV2; 7 bases fit TRBD2. The sequence was obtained from an adult who received the AZD1222 COVID-19 vaccine. The sample in question was peripheral blood, obtained 28 days after the second AZD1222 dose. CDR3 coding DNA: TGTGCCAGCAGGGTACTAGCGAGTCCGGCGGAGCAGTACTTC. Translated: CASRVLASPAEQYF.